This TCR beta chain was sequenced during a study of blood T cell repertoires in COVID-19. On the study more broadly: Specimens from acute and convalescent COVID-19 originated in the United States, Italy and Spain.

Profiled with immunoSEQ multiplex PCR; TCRdb holds only in-frame clones, not every one. The sample has fewer than 100,000 clones; around 87% are singletons. The germline gives CDR1 MNHEY, CDR2 SMNVEV (reference sequence). The CDR3 spans 17 residues. Between the trimmed V and J ends, which lost 6 bases and 2 bases, there was a span of 20 bases. This clone has only a few counts. The TCR comes from a human donor in a cohort sampled during active COVID-19. V and J are TRBV27 and TRBJ1-5; weak D call: TRBD1 (5 bases). The sample consisted of peripheral blood. The CDR3, as DNA: TGTGCCAGCAGGGCGACAGACAGCGAATGGCGCAATCAGCCCCAGCATTTT. It translates to CASRATDSEWRNQPQHF.